This TCR beta chain was recorded in a study of blood T cell repertoires in COVID-19. Study-level information: Sites in the United States, Italy and Spain provided acute and convalescent COVID-19 samples. T cells, B-cell-depleted T cells, or PBMCs provided the cDNA or gDNA that served as material.

Between the trimmed V and J ends, which lost 2 bases and 2 bases, there was a span of 10 bases. Germline V gene lookup returns CDR1 WNHNN and CDR2 SYGVQD (reference sequence). The CDR3 is 14 amino acids. The protocol was immunoSEQ multiplex PCR, while the TCRdb copy is restricted to in-frame clones and leaves out a portion. The profile shows 250,000 to 400,000 clones, around 89% of them singletons. This clone was seen only a few times. The material sequenced was peripheral blood. The TCR was taken from a woman aged 25 to 39 with COVID-19, enrolled during active disease. This rearrangement joins TRBV10-1 to TRBJ2-7; perhaps TRBD1 as D (5 bases). The CDR3: CASSELLQAYEQYF. CDR3 nucleotide sequence: TGCGCCAGCAGTGAGCTTCTACAGGCCTACGAGCAGTACTTC.